Each of the 27 T cell receptor beta chains below was sequenced from the same sample in a study of blood T cell repertoires in COVID-19. The protocol was immunoSEQ multiplex PCR, while the TCRdb copy is restricted to in-frame clones and leaves out a portion. The sample yields approximately 240,000 clones, roughly 87% seen once. The sample was peripheral blood. These receptors came from a woman under 30 who had recovered from COVID-19.

The chain has TRBV7-9 and TRBJ2-3; a weak D match, TRBD1 (5 bases). V dropped 5 bases and J dropped 5 bases, with 11 bases sitting between them. The CDR3 sequence is 13 residues long. Germline loops: CDR1 SEHNR, CDR2 FQNEAQ (reference sequence). CDR3 sequence reads: CASSPLGEDTQYF. In DNA form, the CDR3 reads TGTGCCAGCAGCCCATTAGGGGAAGATACGCAGTATTTT.

This chain links TRBV5-5 with TRBJ2-7; 11 bases line up with TRBD1. The CDR3 extends over 16 amino acids. CDR1 is SGHKS, CDR2 YYEKEE, per germline (reference sequence). Unmatched junction bases numbered 13, after V lost 4 bases and J lost 7 bases. In DNA, the CDR3 is TGTGCCAGCAGCCCCCGGACAGGGGGCAACTCATATGAGCAGTACTTC. This translates into CASSPRTGGNSYEQYF.

J is TRBJ2-5 and V is TRBV6-2 or TRBV6-3; 10 nucleotides match TRBD1. CDR3 length: 14 residues. Germline loops: CDR1 MNHEY, CDR2 SVGEGT. V lost 2 bases and J lost 5; bases outside the gene matches: 2. Here the CDR3 reads CASSYPDRGETQYF. The CDR3 coding sequence is TGTGCCAGCAGTTACCCGGACAGGGGGGAGACCCAGTACTTC.

V and J are TRBV30 and TRBJ2-5, with D maybe TRBD2 (6 bases). The CDR3 consists of 16 residues. Deletions cut 0 bases from V and 0 bases from J, with 14 bases between. CDR1 and CDR2 (germline): GTSNPN, SVGIG (reference sequence). The DNA for the CDR3 is TGTGCCTGGAGTGTATCGGCGGGAAAGTACCAAGAGACCCAGTACTTC. Translating gives CAWSVSAGKYQETQYF.

The V and J genes are TRBV30 and TRBJ2-2, with 7 bases fitting TRBD2. The CDR3 contains 15 residues. The V gene end was trimmed by 7 bases and the J gene end by 7 bases; junction bases not matched to a gene: 15. Germline CDR1 and CDR2: GTSNPN and SVGIG (reference sequence). The DNA of the CDR3 is TGTGCCTCCGACCGTACTAGCGACTATGGCGGGGAGCTGTTTTTT. Translated, it gives CASDRTSDYGGELFF.

The rearrangement joins TRBV24-1 to TRBJ2-3; 9 nucleotides match TRBD2. V lost 2 bases and J lost 0; bases outside the gene matches: 8. Germline V gene data show CDR1 as KGHDR and CDR2 as SFDVKD. The CDR3 is 18 amino acids. CDR3: CATSDWGSGRGSTDTQYF. CDR3 DNA: TGTGCCACCAGTGATTGGGGTAGCGGGAGAGGGAGCACAGATACGCAGTATTTT.

The chain joins TRBV6-5 to TRBJ2-7, with 8 bases lining up with TRBD2. The CDR3 consists of 15 residues. The V gene's germline CDR1 is MNHEY and CDR2 SVGAGI. With 6 bases clipped from V and 6 bases from J, the junction kept 13 bases outside the gene matches. The CDR3 loop reads CASSPDAGGSLEQYF. CDR3 in DNA: TGTGCCAGCAGCCCCGATGCGGGGGGCTCCCTCGAGCAGTACTTC.

This sequence joins TRBV9 and TRBJ2-3, with TRBD2 matching 7 bases. Unmatched junction bases numbered 5, after V lost 0 bases and J lost 1 base. The CDR3 spans 16 residues. CDR1 SGDLS and CDR2 YYNGEE come from the germline V gene. CDR3 DNA: TGTGCCAGCAGCGTAGTGGCGGGAGTTGGCACAGATACGCAGTATTTT. Amino acids: CASSVVAGVGTDTQYF.

The chain uses TRBV27 and TRBJ2-7; 9 positions match TRBD2. The CDR3 extends over 15 amino acids. V dropped 4 bases and J dropped 4; count of bases not matched to a gene: 8. Germline CDR1 and CDR2: MNHEY and SMNVEV (reference sequence). The CDR3 protein is CASSSLASGTYEQYF. The DNA of the CDR3 is TGTGCCAGCAGTTCACTGGCTAGCGGGACTTACGAGCAGTACTTC.

Ten or more counts support this clone. The chain joins TRBV27 to TRBJ2-7, with TRBD1 matching over 10 bases. After removal of 5 bases from V and 0 bases from J, the junction contained 7 bases not matched to a gene. CDR3 length: 16 amino acids. The germline CDR1 and CDR2 sequences are MNHEY and SMNVEV (reference sequence). CDR3 in amino acids: CASSRLGQGGSYEQYF. Written as DNA, the CDR3 is TGTGCCAGCAGTCGCCTCGGACAGGGGGGCTCCTACGAGCAGTACTTC.

This rearrangement joins TRBV9 to TRBJ1-3; D is perhaps TRBD1 (6 bases). There are 15 residues in the CDR3. Germline loops: CDR1 SGDLS, CDR2 YYNGEE. Trimming shortened V by 0 bases and J by 8 bases, and 15 bases separated the two germline ends. The CDR3 DNA reads as TGTGCCAGCAGCGTAGGGGGGCTCCTGGAGGACACCATATATTTT. Its translation: CASSVGGLLEDTIYF.

This chain links TRBV12-3 or TRBV12-4 with TRBJ1-2; 8 bases match TRBD1. The CDR3 consists of 13 residues. The junction had 5 bases not matched to a gene; V was cut back by 6 bases and J by 5 bases. CDR3 in amino acids: CASRGDRRYGYTF. Here the CDR3 DNA reads TGTGCCAGCAGAGGGGACAGGCGGTATGGCTACACCTTC.

In nucleotides, the CDR3 is TGTGCCAGCAGTGAGGATCTCGGGTCTGGAAACACCATATATTTT. Its translation: CASSEDLGSGNTIYF. The chain is built from TRBV6-4 and TRBJ1-3, with no clear D. Germline assignment: CDR1 MRHNA and CDR2 SNTAGT. With 3 bases removed from V and 1 base from J, the gap between germline ends came to 10 bases. CDR3 size: 15 residues.

The rearrangement uses TRBV2 and TRBJ2-1; the D gene is possibly TRBD2 (5 bases). Germline V CDR1 and CDR2: SNHLY, FYNNEI. This CDR3 is 14 amino acids long. Trimming took 2 bases from V and 4 from J, leaving 9 bases between them. DNA for the CDR3: TGTGCCAGCAGTGAATCGGGATCGTACAATGAGCAGTTCTTC. This encodes CASSESGSYNEQFF.

The chain combines TRBV11-2 with TRBJ1-2, with D perhaps TRBD1 (5 bases). The CDR3 extends over 12 amino acids. V lost 2 bases and J lost 6, with 7 bases in between. Germline V gene data show CDR1 as SGHAT and CDR2 as FQNNGV. In DNA, the CDR3 is TGTGCCAGCAGCTTATGGGGGGATGGCTACACCTTC. Protein sequence: CASSLWGDGYTF.

J is TRBJ1-1 and V is TRBV6-5; D perhaps matches TRBD1 (5 bases). Germline loops: CDR1 MNHEY, CDR2 SVGAGI. This CDR3 has 13 residues. V was cut by 4 bases and J by 2 bases, with 8 bases left in between. Written as DNA, the CDR3 is TGTGCCAGCAGTTTGGGGCATAACACTGAAGCTTTCTTT. It is translated as CASSLGHNTEAFF.

The chain employs TRBV5-6 and TRBJ1-1; D gene uncertain. Germline lookup yields CDR1 SGHDT and CDR2 YYEEEE. The CDR3 runs 18 residues. Trimming cost V 0 bases and J 4 bases, with 22 bases left between them. The CDR3 bases are TGTGCCAGCAGCTTGGGCAATAGCGCGCCTAAAGTGGGCACTGAAGCTTTCTTT. This sequence encodes CASSLGNSAPKVGTEAFF.

The CDR3 protein is CASSLPPTSGRVGEQFF. CDR3 in DNA: TGTGCCAGTAGTCTCCCCCCGACTAGCGGGAGGGTCGGGGAGCAGTTCTTC. The chain is built from TRBV19 and TRBJ2-1, with 14 bases aligning to TRBD2. The trim removed 5 bases at V and 10 bases at J, leaving 13 bases unmatched. Germline CDR1 LNHDA, CDR2 SQIVND (reference sequence). The CDR3 is made up of 17 amino acids.

This clone appeared once. The CDR3 is CASSQPGQGTMNTEAFF. Here the CDR3 DNA reads TGTGCCAGCTCACAGCCGGGACAGGGGACTATGAACACTGAAGCTTTCTTT. J is TRBJ1-1 and V is TRBV18; TRBD1 agrees at 10 bases. This CDR3 contains 17 residues. Germline assignment: CDR1 KGHSH and CDR2 LQKENI. The V segment lost 4 bases and the J segment 0 bases; nucleotides outside the gene matches: 8.

The chain couples TRBV6-6 to TRBJ1-1; 7 bases map to TRBD1. The J segment lost 0 bases and the V segment lost 6 bases, leaving 13 bases of the junction unmatched. The CDR3 is made up of 17 amino acids. Germline CDR1 reads MNHNY; CDR2 reads SVGAGI (reference sequence). The CDR3 DNA reads TGTGCCAGCAGCCGAAGGGACAGACCAAGCTTGAACACTGAAGCTTTCTTT. Encoded protein: CASSRRDRPSLNTEAFF.

This clone occurred once. CDR3 amino acids: CATSDSNRGGYEQYF. The DNA for the CDR3 is TGTGCCACCAGTGATTCTAACAGGGGTGGGTACGAGCAGTACTTC. This sequence joins TRBV24-1 and TRBJ2-7, with 7 nucleotides matching TRBD1. The ends lost 2 bases at V and 4 bases at J; junction bases unmatched: 7. CDR3 length: 15 amino acids. Germline V CDR1 and CDR2: KGHDR, SFDVKD.

V usage is TRBV27 and J usage is TRBJ2-1; tentative D call: TRBD1 (6 bases). This CDR3 spans 15 amino acids. CDR1 MNHEY and CDR2 SMNVEV come from the germline V gene (reference sequence). V lost 3 bases, J lost 7 bases, and 16 bases lay in between. The CDR3 coding sequence is TGTGCCAGCAGTTTCCTCCGATCTAGGGGGAATGAGCAGTTCTTC. Amino acids: CASSFLRSRGNEQFF.

Comments on this clone: This specimen includes other DNA sequences encoding the same CDR3. The V call is TRBV27, the J call TRBJ1-5, with D possibly being TRBD1 (5 bases). This CDR3 has 15 residues. CDR1 is MNHEY and CDR2 is SMNVEV in the germline V gene (reference sequence). Trimming stripped 4 bases from V and 4 bases from J, with 14 bases between. The CDR3 loop reads CASSSLGGGNQPQHF. The CDR3 coding sequence is TGTGCCAGCAGTTCCTTGGGGGGGGGAAATCAGCCCCAGCATTTT.

This chain links TRBV5-1 with TRBJ2-2, with D uncertain. The CDR3 is 13 amino acids. Trimming pared 5 bases from V and 7 bases from J, leaving 12 bases between. Looked up from germline, CDR1 is SGHRS and CDR2 is YFSETQ. In DNA, the CDR3 is TGCGCCAGCAGTTCCCTAGGAATCGGGGAGCTGTTTTTT. It encodes CASSSLGIGELFF.

The genes are TRBV5-4 and TRBJ2-1; 11 nucleotides line up with TRBD2. CDR1 is SGHNT, CDR2 YYREEE, per germline (reference sequence). The CDR3 spans 19 residues. V was clipped by 4 bases and J by 0 bases; unmatched bases: 12. CDR3 sequence reads: CASSTGLADWSSSYNEQFF. The DNA of the CDR3 is TGTGCCAGCAGCACGGGACTAGCGGATTGGTCGAGCTCCTACAATGAGCAGTTCTTC.

The V call is TRBV30, the J call TRBJ2-7; D is possibly TRBD2 (6 bases). Deletions cut 3 bases from V and 3 bases from J, with 15 bases between. The CDR3 spans 14 residues. The germline CDR1 and CDR2 sequences are GTSNPN and SVGIG (reference sequence). The CDR3 is CAWRLGFGGYEQYF. CDR3 sequence (DNA): TGTGCCTGGAGACTCGGGTTCGGGGGCTACGAGCAGTACTTC.

The J gene is TRBJ2-3, the V gene TRBV11-3, with D possibly TRBD2 on 6 matching bases. CDR3 length equals 16 residues. Between the trimmed V and J ends, which lost 5 bases and 0 bases, there was a span of 15 bases. Germline V CDR1 and CDR2: SGHNT, YENEEA. CDR3 in amino acids: CASSHNSGASTDTQYF. The CDR3 bases are TGTGCCAGCAGCCACAATAGCGGAGCTAGCACAGATACGCAGTATTTT.